The present T cell receptor beta chain was sequenced within a study of T-cell memory formation after mild COVID-19. Study summary: There were largely donor-specific TCR clusters.

5'RACE primed from the constant segment yielded TCR alpha and TCR beta cDNA libraries bearing sample barcodes and UMIs. From the 5' RACE reads, TCRdb called clonotypes with MiXCR, one entry per CDR3 protein. The sample includes about 110,000 distinct CDR3 sequences, over 15% of them seen just once. V was pared by 3 bases and J by 3 bases, with 9 bases between. CDR3 length: 13 residues. Sequences were obtained from PBMCs or a T cell subset sorted from them (not recorded which). The TCR originated in a man younger than 30 who had mild COVID-19 (a few samples of this study predate the infection). Cell type and time point are not known. The chain is built from TRBV12-3 or TRBV12-4 and TRBJ2-7; tentative D call: TRBD1 (5 bases). CDR3 bases: TGTGCCAGCAGTTTCGCCAGGGTCTACGAGCAGTACTTC. The encoded protein is CASSFARVYEQYF.